The 21 T cell receptor beta chains below all came from one sample that was sequenced in a study of T cells expressing NK-cell markers. TCRdb processed the 5' RACE reads again and assigns one entry to each CDR3 protein, with no DNA. Its listing shows a few hundred thousand distinct CDR3 sequences. The sequencing sample was made of blood T cells: a sorted CD56 or NKG2C T cell subset, CD4+ or CD8+ T cells, or bulk PBMC T cells (not recorded which). All receptors derive from a man aged 18-70 years in good health.

The chain uses TRBV7-9 and TRBJ2-7; the TCRdb D gene call, TRBD1, has no DNA to confirm it. Germline-derived CDR1 and CDR2 are SEHNR and FQNEAQ (reference sequence). The CDR3 is 15 amino acids. The CDR3 loop reads CASSFKGTGGYEQYF.

This chain joins TRBV6-2 or TRBV6-3 and TRBJ2-3; the D call from TCRdb, TRBD1, cannot be confirmed without DNA. The CDR3 spans 17 residues. Germline V gives CDR1 MNHEY, CDR2 SVGEGT. The CDR3 sequence: CASTAVAPGALADTQYF.

This chain links TRBV28 with TRBJ2-7; checking the TCRdb D call of TRBD1 is not possible without DNA. The CDR3 runs to 18 residues. CDR1 and CDR2 from the germline V gene are MDHEN and SYDVKM. CDR3 amino acids: CASSSHFSRDRGLAEQYF.

The chain recombines TRBV5-1 with TRBJ1-1; TCRdb names TRBD1, which stays unverified in the absence of DNA. This CDR3 has 17 residues. Germline lookup yields CDR1 SGHRS and CDR2 YFSETQ. CDR3 loop: CASSLGTGILMNTEAFF. Full variable domain (missing parts from reference TRBV5-1 and TRBJ1-1): KAGVTQTPRYLIKTRGQQVTLSCSPISGHRSVSWYQQTPGQGLQFLFEYFSETQRNKGNFPGRFSGRQFSNSRSEMNVSTLELGDSALYLCASSLGTGILMNTEAFFGQGTRLTVV.

J is TRBJ2-1 and V is TRBV7-9; the TCRdb call, TRBD2, lacks DNA for checking. Germline loops: CDR1 SEHNR, CDR2 FQNEAQ (reference sequence). The CDR3 loop spans 17 amino acids. The CDR3 spells CASSPVAEGGALDEQFF.

This chain uses TRBV25-1 with TRBJ2-5; as DNA is missing, the TRBD2 call by TCRdb cannot be tested. The CDR3 spans 14 residues. The germline gives CDR1 MGHDK, CDR2 SYGVNS. The CDR3 loop is CASSESSGGETQYF. Looking up the rest from reference TRBV25-1 and TRBJ2-5 gives the full variable domain: EADIYQTPRYLVIGTGKKITLECSQTMGHDKMYWYQQDPGMELHLIHYSYGVNSTEKGDLSSESTVSRIRTEHFPLTLESARPSHTSQYLCASSESSGGETQYFGPGTRLLVL.

This chain connects TRBV4-1 to TRBJ2-1; with no DNA, the TCRdb D assignment of TRBD2 cannot be verified. Germline V gene lookup returns CDR1 MGHRA and CDR2 YSYEKL. The length of the CDR3 is 15 residues. The CDR3 loop reads CASSPGSGGYNEQFF.

This chain uses TRBV7-2 with TRBJ2-5; TCRdb outputs TRBD2, but without DNA this stays unchecked. The germline CDR1 and CDR2 sequences are SGHTA and FQGNSA. The CDR3 loop spans 17 amino acids. CDR3 residues: CASSEGGLAGVQETQYF. The whole variable domain, filled in from reference TRBV7-2 and TRBJ2-5, reads GAGVSQSPSNKVTEKGKDVELRCDPISGHTALYWYRQSLGQGLEFLIYFQGNSAPDKSGLPSDRFSAERTGGSVSTLTIQRTQQEDSAVYLCASSEGGLAGVQETQYFGPGTRLLVL.

The chain couples TRBV3-1 to TRBJ1-4; TCRdb picks TRBD1, but there is no DNA to check that call. This CDR3 region has 17 residues. Germline V gene data show CDR1 as LGHDT and CDR2 as YNNKEL (reference sequence). The CDR3 is CASSRIQRQGTNEKLFF.

The rearrangement uses TRBV7-9 and TRBJ1-6. The CDR3 extends over 17 amino acids. From germline, CDR1 is SEHNR and CDR2 FQNEAQ (reference sequence). The CDR3 spells CASSLAPQLGSNSPLHF.

The CDR3 sequence: CSARDLWEQFF. The chain employs TRBV20-1 and TRBJ2-1. The CDR3 totals 11 residues. Germline values: CDR1 DFQATT, CDR2 SNEGSKA (reference sequence).

The CDR3 here is CASRGQGLLEQYF. This sequence joins TRBV11-1 and TRBJ2-7; TCRdb lists TRBD1, though no DNA is available to test this call. Germline V gene sequence: CDR1 SGHAT, CDR2 FQDESV (reference sequence). The CDR3 has 13 residues.

The rearrangement uses TRBV7-2 and TRBJ2-2; TCRdb's D call of TRBD1 is untestable without DNA. CDR1 and CDR2 from the germline V gene are SGHTA and FQGNSA. The CDR3 runs 17 residues. CDR3 protein: CASSAYGTGAYTGELFF.

V gene TRBV5-1 combines with J gene TRBJ1-1; TCRdb lists TRBD1, though no DNA is available to test this call. The CDR3 is 15 amino acids. Germline lookup yields CDR1 SGHRS and CDR2 YFSETQ. CDR3 loop: CASSMTGLVGSEAFF.

The chain employs TRBV5-1 and TRBJ1-3. CDR3 length equals 14 residues. Germline-derived CDR1 and CDR2 are SGHRS and YFSETQ. The CDR3 loop is CASSRDTFGNTIYF.

V gene TRBV7-6 combines with J gene TRBJ2-1; there is no DNA to check the TCRdb D call of TRBD1. Germline V gene data show CDR1 as SGHVS and CDR2 as FNYEAQ. The CDR3 is 16 residues long. CDR3 in amino acids: CASSNVRDREFNEQFF. The variable domain in full, with the rest retrieved from reference TRBV7-6 and TRBJ2-1, is GAGVSQSPRYKVTKRGQDVALRCDPISGHVSLYWYRQALGQGPEFLTYFNYEAQQDKSGLPNDRFSAERPEGSISTLTIQRTEQRDSAMYRCASSNVRDREFNEQFFGPGTRLTVL.

V and J are TRBV18 and TRBJ2-2. Germline V lookup: CDR1 KGHSH, CDR2 LQKENI. The CDR3 consists of 16 residues. CDR3 region: CASSPRTERNTGELFF.

This rearrangement joins TRBV7-8 to TRBJ2-3; TCRdb's D call, TRBD1, is unchecked because there is no DNA. The CDR3 contains 16 residues. CDR1 is SGHVS and CDR2 is FQNEAQ in the germline V gene. This CDR3 is CASSHRDGLRADTQYF.

This sequence joins TRBV7-3 and TRBJ1-1. CDR1 and CDR2 (germline): SGHTA, FQGTGA. The CDR3 covers 13 residues. CDR3 region: CASSRVMNTEAFF.

J is TRBJ1-2 and V is TRBV20-1. The germline V gene has CDR1 DFQATT and CDR2 SNEGSKA (reference sequence). CDR3 length: 17 residues. CDR3: CSARVYSQRTENYGYTF.

The J gene is TRBJ2-2, the V gene TRBV4-2; TCRdb lists TRBD1, though no DNA is available to test this call. Germline V gives CDR1 LGHNA, CDR2 YNFKEQ. This CDR3 has 18 residues. The chain's CDR3 is CASSSRGGRRENTGELFF.